The entry below describes one T cell receptor (beta chain). Enrollees, 18 to 89 years old, lived in approximately 24 US areas. Cohort allocation depended upon clinical history that participants reported. This sample was taken from a study of blood T cell repertoires in COVID-19. The V end was cut by 3 bases, the J end by 6 bases, with 10 bases between. This CDR3 is 13 amino acids long. Germline V lookup: CDR1 KGHDR, CDR2 SFDVKD. Per the original data handling: Reference gene primer amplification yielded estimated nucleated cell counts. Only in-frame clones appear in the TCRdb table, and some are missing; sequencing was by immunoSEQ multiplex PCR. V, J and clone size were drawn from that table, and D and trimming were deduced from the DNA. Of a few hundred thousand clones listed, around nine tenths were seen once; the top ten hold 10%.

The chain links TRBV24-1 to TRBJ1-1; D is unresolved. Sequencing was carried out using PBMCs or T cells enriched from blood (not recorded which). The sequence came from a woman aged 50 to 65 who had recovered from COVID-19. The CDR3 nucleotides are TGTGCCACCAGTGATCCGGACTTATCTGAAGCTTTCTTT. Translating it yields CATSDPDLSEAFF.